These 20 T cell receptor beta chains originate from one sample sequenced in a study of cytomegalovirus exposure and HLA in healthy donors. Assay used: immunoSEQ multiplex PCR; TCRdb lists only in-frame clones, some missing. The sample contains fewer than 70,000 clones, 95% of which appear only once. Sequencing was performed on PBMCs. These receptors all come from a woman in her late teens or twenties in good health and CMV-seropositive.

The rearrangement joins TRBV6-1 to TRBJ1-5; 7 positions match TRBD1. After removal of 2 bases from V and 11 bases from J, the junction contained 9 bases not matched to a gene. The CDR3 sequence is 14 residues long. CDR1 and CDR2 (germline): MNHNS, SASEGT. The chain's CDR3 is CASSENTGVSSQHF. For the CDR3, the DNA is TGTGCCAGCAGTGAAAATACAGGGGTATCTTCCCAGCATTTT.

The rearrangement uses TRBV2 and TRBJ2-7, with 8 bases identical to TRBD2. The ends lost 1 base at V and 3 bases at J; junction bases unmatched: 8. Germline CDR1 SNHLY, CDR2 FYNNEI. The CDR3 loop spans 16 amino acids. This chain's CDR3 is CASSEGTGGAGYEQYF. The CDR3 coding sequence is TGTGCCAGCAGTGAAGGAACGGGAGGGGCCGGCTACGAGCAGTACTTC.

A single count supports this clone. This chain uses TRBV27 with TRBJ2-3, with a tentative D call TRBD2 (5 bases). The germline V and J ends were trimmed by 5 bases and 2 bases, with 8 bases remaining between them. Germline V lookup: CDR1 MNHEY, CDR2 SMNVEV (reference sequence). The CDR3 has 13 amino acids. In DNA, the CDR3 is TGTGCCAGCAGTACCCGGGACACAGATACGCAGTATTTT. Translated, it gives CASSTRDTDTQYF.

This clone was observed once. V is TRBV7-9 and J is TRBJ1-6; D is undetermined. Germline CDR1 reads SEHNR; CDR2 reads FQNEAQ (reference sequence). The CDR3 consists of 16 residues. The V end lost 1 base, the J end lost 0 bases, and 7 bases lay between the germline ends. In DNA, the CDR3 is TGTGCCAGCAGCTTAGGAGGGAGCTCCTATAATTCACCCCTCCACTTT. It codes for CASSLGGSSYNSPLHF. Filled out from reference TRBV7-9 and TRBJ1-6, the complete variable domain reads DTGVSQNPRHKITKRGQNVTFRCDPISEHNRLYWYRQTLGQGPEFLTYFQNEAQLEKSRLLSDRFSAERPKGSFSTLEIQRTEQGDSAMYLCASSLGGSSYNSPLHFGNGTRLTVT.

This clone was counted a few times. The chain links TRBV19 to TRBJ2-1, with D perhaps matching TRBD1 (6 bases). Trimming stripped 6 bases from V and 11 bases from J, with 8 bases between. Per the germline V gene, CDR1 is LNHDA and CDR2 is SQIVND (reference sequence). The CDR3 has 10 residues. The CDR3 DNA is TGTGCCAGTAGGGGGGACAAGCAGTTCTTC. Translated, it gives CASRGDKQFF.

This chain connects TRBV9 to TRBJ1-1, with 7 bases that match TRBD1. The germline V gene encodes CDR1 SGDLS and CDR2 YYNGEE. The CDR3 sequence is 14 residues long. V shed 4 bases and J 3 bases; nucleotides not matched to a gene: 6. In nucleotides, the CDR3 is TGTGCCAGCAGCCCGGGACAGCAATACACTGAAGCTTTCTTT. Its protein product is CASSPGQQYTEAFF.

The rearrangement uses TRBV6-6 and TRBJ2-7; D is uncertain. The CDR3 totals 11 residues. V lost 5 bases and J 4 bases, leaving 6 bases between the germline ends. Germline values: CDR1 MNHNY, CDR2 SVGAGI (reference sequence). The CDR3 protein is CASSTSYEQYF. Here the CDR3 DNA reads TGTGCCAGCAGTACATCTTACGAGCAGTACTTC.

CDR3: CASSVGRGQEQYF. The CDR3 DNA reads as TGTGCCAGCAGCGTGGGCAGGGGGCAGGAGCAGTACTTC. The chain recombines TRBV9 with TRBJ2-7; 8 nucleotides agree with TRBD1. CDR1 and CDR2 (germline): SGDLS, YYNGEE. The CDR3 runs 13 residues. The V and J ends lost 2 bases and 7 bases, in that order; junction bases with no gene match: 5.

J is TRBJ2-7 and V is TRBV28; 9 bases match TRBD2. Germline V lookup: CDR1 MDHEN, CDR2 SYDVKM. With V trimmed by 4 bases and J by 4 bases, 8 bases remained unmatched. The CDR3 extends over 15 amino acids. The CDR3 coding sequence is TGTGCCAGCAGTTCCCCGGGACTAGCTAAGTACGAGCAGTACTTC. It is translated as CASSSPGLAKYEQYF. The full variable domain, its missing parts supplied by reference TRBV28 and TRBJ2-7, is DVKVTQSSRYLVKRTGEKVFLECVQDMDHENMFWYRQDPGLGLRLIYFSYDVKMKEKGDIPEGYSVSREKKERFSLILESASTNQTSMYLCASSSPGLAKYEQYFGPGTRLTVT.

The CDR3 sequence is CASSKGQIRTEAFF. In DNA form, the CDR3 reads TGTGCCAGCAGTAAGGGACAAATAAGGACTGAAGCTTTCTTT. The gene calls are TRBV6-6 and TRBJ1-1; D might be TRBD1 (6 bases). Trimming took off 5 bases at V and 5 bases at J, with 15 bases between the two ends. Germline V gene sequence: CDR1 MNHNY, CDR2 SVGAGI (reference sequence). The CDR3 has 14 residues.

This clone showed up just once. The chain is built from TRBV6-5 and TRBJ1-4; D perhaps matches TRBD1 (6 bases). Germline CDR1 and CDR2: MNHEY and SVGAGI. This CDR3 has 15 amino acids. The V end lost 5 bases, the J end lost 7 bases, and 17 bases lay between the germline ends. In nucleotides, the CDR3 is TGTGCCAGCAGTGCACCGGGCGGGGGCGGTGAAAAACTGTTTTTT. This translates into CASSAPGGGGEKLFF.

The rearrangement links TRBV19 to TRBJ2-5; D is possibly TRBD2 (5 bases). The V end lost 1 base, the J end lost 5 bases, and 8 bases lay between the germline ends. The CDR3 runs 13 residues. Germline V gives CDR1 LNHDA, CDR2 SQIVND (reference sequence). CDR3 sequence: CASSIGTRETQYF. As DNA, the CDR3 is TGTGCCAGTAGTATAGGCACTAGGGAGACCCAGTACTTC.

This chain connects TRBV6-4 to TRBJ2-1, with 11 bases lining up with TRBD2. The ends lost 1 base at V and 6 bases at J; junction bases unmatched: 2. CDR3 size: 15 residues. Germline CDR1 reads MRHNA; CDR2 reads SNTAGT. CDR3 in amino acids: CASSDLGTSGNEQFF. The CDR3 coding sequence is TGTGCCAGCAGTGACTTAGGGACTAGCGGCAATGAGCAGTTCTTC.

V is TRBV5-1 and J is TRBJ1-2; D perhaps matches TRBD1 (5 bases). Germline V gene sequence: CDR1 SGHRS, CDR2 YFSETQ. Trimming removed 0 bases from V and 7 bases from J, with 16 bases in between. The CDR3 spans 15 residues. DNA for the CDR3: TGCGCCAGCAGCTTGGGGCAGGGTAGAGATTCTGGCTACACCTTC. Residues: CASSLGQGRDSGYTF.

This clone was picked up one time. The rearrangement uses TRBV29-1 and TRBJ1-4; a possible D gene is TRBD1 (5 bases). Germline loops: CDR1 SQVTM, CDR2 ANQGSEA. The CDR3 consists of 13 residues. V was trimmed by 7 bases and J by 4 bases, leaving 13 bases between them. CDR3 nucleotides: TGCAGCGCCCAAAGGCAGGGTAATGAAAAACTGTTTTTT. Its translation: CSAQRQGNEKLFF.

V usage is TRBV7-2 and J usage is TRBJ1-6, with D possibly matching TRBD1 (6 bases). CDR3 length: 15 residues. V dropped 2 bases and J dropped 7 bases, with 12 bases sitting between them. From germline, CDR1 is SGHTA and CDR2 FQGNSA. The CDR3 DNA sequence: TGTGCCAGCAGCTTAAGACAGGCCTTGAATTCACCCCTCCACTTT. Protein: CASSLRQALNSPLHF.

V is TRBV14 and J is TRBJ2-2, with D maybe TRBD2 (5 bases). The germline V gene has CDR1 SGHDN and CDR2 FVKESK. V lost 8 bases and J lost 15, with 10 bases in between. The CDR3 covers 9 residues. CDR3 sequence reads: CASRGLVFF. As DNA, the CDR3 is TGTGCCAGCCGGGGTTTAGTGTTTTTT.

The J gene is TRBJ2-7, the V gene TRBV6-1; a possible D gene is TRBD2 (6 bases). CDR1 and CDR2 from the germline V gene are MNHNS and SASEGT. This CDR3 has 15 residues. The V and J ends lost 1 base and 5 bases respectively, with 15 bases between them. The CDR3 coding sequence is TGTGCCAGCAGTGAAGATATAGGGTGGGAGGACGAGCAGTACTTC. Translated, it gives CASSEDIGWEDEQYF.

Worth noting for this clone: This CDR3 is also generated by other DNA sequences in the sample. The chain has TRBV9 and TRBJ2-1, with TRBD2 identical over 8 bases. Germline trimming cut 1 base from V and 0 bases from J; bases unmatched to any gene: 6. Germline V CDR1 and CDR2: SGDLS, YYNGEE. This CDR3 spans 17 amino acids. CDR3 region: CASSVSLAGSSYNEQFF. In DNA, the CDR3 is TGTGCCAGCAGCGTAAGTCTAGCGGGCAGCTCCTACAATGAGCAGTTCTTC.

In DNA form, the CDR3 reads TGTGCCAGCAGCTTAGTCGGGTATGGCTACACCTTC. Its translation: CASSLVGYGYTF. The rearrangement links TRBV7-6 to TRBJ1-2; D gene ambiguous. CDR1 is SGHVS and CDR2 is FNYEAQ in the germline V gene. Trimming stripped 1 base from V and 5 bases from J, with 5 bases between. CDR3 length: 12 amino acids. Together with reference TRBV7-6 and TRBJ1-2, the CDR3 gives the full variable domain: GAGVSQSPRYKVTKRGQDVALRCDPISGHVSLYWYRQALGQGPEFLTYFNYEAQQDKSGLPNDRFSAERPEGSISTLTIQRTEQRDSAMYRCASSLVGYGYTFGSGTRLTVV.